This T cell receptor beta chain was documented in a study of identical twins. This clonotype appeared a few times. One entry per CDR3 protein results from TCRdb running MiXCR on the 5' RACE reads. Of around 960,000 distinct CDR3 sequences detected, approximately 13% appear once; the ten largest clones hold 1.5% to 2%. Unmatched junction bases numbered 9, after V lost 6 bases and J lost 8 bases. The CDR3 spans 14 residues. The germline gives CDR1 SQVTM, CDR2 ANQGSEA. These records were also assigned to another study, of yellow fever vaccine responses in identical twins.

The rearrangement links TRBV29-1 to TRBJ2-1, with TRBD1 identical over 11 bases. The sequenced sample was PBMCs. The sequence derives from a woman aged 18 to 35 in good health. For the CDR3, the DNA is TGCAGCGTCGAAACCCGGGACAGGGGGTATGAGCAGTTCTTC. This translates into CSVETRDRGYEQFF.